The rows below give T cell receptor beta chains drawn from one sample of a study of spatial heterogeneity in lung cancer. TCRdb reprocessed the 5' RACE reads with MiXCR, giving one entry per CDR3 protein. The profile covers about 10,000 distinct CDR3 sequences, with approximately 12% appearing a single time and under 15% taken by the ten largest. The sample consisted of lung tumor tissue, taken at surgery. The source of these receptors is a female donor with early-stage non-small cell lung cancer. Both conserved end residues are part of each CDR3. The D gene is left open where the match is weak. Clone size, where shown, is once, few, many, or a class for clones that have expanded.

>TRBV6-1|TRBD2|16|TRBJ2-5|medium-sized
TGTGCCAGCAGTGAAGCGGCGGGAGGGATCCAAGAGACCCAGTACTTC
CASSEAAGGIQETQYF
>TRBV7-2|-|14|TRBJ1-2|-
TGTGCCAGCAGCTTAGGCCCAATCAACTATGGCTACACCTTC
CASSLGPINYGYTF
>TRBV7-3|-|13|TRBJ1-2|few
TGTGCCAGCAGCTCAGACACAAACTATGGCTACACCTTC
CASSSDTNYGYTF
>TRBV20-1|-|14|TRBJ1-1|many
TGCAGTGTCCGACCTTCTGGTGAAAACACTGAAGCTTTCTTT
CSVRPSGENTEAFF
>TRBV20-1|-|14|TRBJ1-3|medium-sized
TGCAGTGCTCCCGGGGCGGGAGAAGGAAACACCATATATTTT
CSAPGAGEGNTIYF
>TRBV7-9|-|13|TRBJ2-7|-
TGTGCCAGCAGCGGACGAGGAGGGTACGAGCAGTACTTC
CASSGRGGYEQYF
>TRBV24-1|TRBD1|16|TRBJ2-5|medium-sized
TGTGCCACCAGTGATTCGAAGGACAGGGATAGGGAGACCCAGTACTTC
CATSDSKDRDRETQYF
>TRBV7-2|-|15|TRBJ2-3|-
TGTGCCAGCAGCCTCCCGTCAGCCAGCACAGATACGCAGTATTTT
CASSLPSASTDTQYF
>TRBV5-1|TRBD1|14|TRBJ1-3|medium-sized
TGCGCCAGCAGCACAGGGGCAACCGGAAACACCATATATTTT
CASSTGATGNTIYF
>TRBV7-2|TRBD2|15|TRBJ2-2|many
TGTGCCAGCAGCTTAGGACTAGCGGGGACCGGGGAGCTGTTTTTT
CASSLGLAGTGELFF
>TRBV7-9|TRBD2|15|TRBJ2-1|-
TGTGCCAGCAGCTCGATAGCGGGGGGCTACAATGAGCAGTTCTTC
CASSSIAGGYNEQFF
>TRBV20-1|-|12|TRBJ1-5|-
TGCAGTGCTAGCTCGGGGAATCAGCCCCAGCATTTT
CSASSGNQPQHF
>TRBV2|-|13|TRBJ2-7|many
TGTGCCAGCAGCTTAACACAGGAGGGCGAGCAGTACTTC
CASSLTQEGEQYF
>TRBV15|-|16|TRBJ1-5|many
TGTGCCACCAGCAGAGATCTAGAGGCAGGAAATCAGCCCCAGCATTTT
CATSRDLEAGNQPQHF
>TRBV5-5|-|16|TRBJ1-5|medium-sized
TGTGCCAGCAGCTTCCTGGGGTACAGGGGCAATCAGCCCCAGCATTTT
CASSFLGYRGNQPQHF
>TRBV14|-|13|TRBJ1-2|medium-sized
TGTGCCAGCAGCCAAGATCAATTTCAAGGCTACACCTTC
CASSQDQFQGYTF
>TRBV6-5|-|15|TRBJ2-7|many
TGTGCCAGCAGTTTGGCTTGGGTTTTGGGGAACGAGCAGTACTTC
CASSLAWVLGNEQYF
>TRBV28|-|14|TRBJ2-2|many
TGTGCCAGCACACTAGGGGGGGTTACCGGGGAGCTGTTTTTT
CASTLGGVTGELFF
>TRBV5-1|TRBD2|16|TRBJ2-7|medium-sized
TGCGCCAGCAGCCCAAGGACTAGCGGGAACGACTACGAGCAGTACTTC
CASSPRTSGNDYEQYF
>TRBV6-5|-|15|TRBJ2-2|-
TGTGCCAGCAGTTACGACAGAAGGTACACCGGGGAGCTGTTTTTT
CASSYDRRYTGELFF
>TRBV4-1|-|11|TRBJ2-3|once
TGCGCCAGCAGCCGCACAGATACGCAGTATTTT
CASSRTDTQYF
>TRBV6-5|TRBD2|16|TRBJ2-3|few
TGTGCCAGCAGGGGACCTACTAGCGGGGACACAGATACGCAGTATTTT
CASRGPTSGDTDTQYF
>TRBV2|-|17|TRBJ1-2|-
TGTGCCAGCAGTGCTGAACCCGGCCAGCTCTATAACTATGGCTACACCTTC
CASSAEPGQLYNYGYTF
>TRBV19|-|15|TRBJ1-5|many
TGTGCCAGTACCACCTTCCAGGGACGCAATCAGCCCCAGCATTTT
CASTTFQGRNQPQHF
>TRBV27|-|12|TRBJ1-6|few
TGTGCCAGTTTACGGCATAATTCACCCCTCCACTTT
CASLRHNSPLHF
>TRBV7-2|-|15|TRBJ2-2|medium-sized
TGTGCCAGCAGCCGAGACAGGTCGAACACCGGGGAGCTGTTTTTT
CASSRDRSNTGELFF
>TRBV5-1|-|12|TRBJ2-3|many
TGCGCCAGCAGCTTGGCGGGGGAGACGCAGTATTTT
CASSLAGETQYF
>TRBV20-1|TRBD1|20|TRBJ2-6|few
TGCAGTGCTAGTGCTTTATGGGGCACAGGGGGCGACTCTGGGGCCAACGTCCTGACTTTC
CSASALWGTGGDSGANVLTF
>TRBV7-2|-|12|TRBJ1-2|medium-sized
TGTGCCAGCAGCCCCCGGACAACCGACTACACCTTC
CASSPRTTDYTF
>TRBV5-4|-|15|TRBJ2-4|many
TGTGCCAGCAGCGGGGGGACAGAGGCCAAAAACATTCAGTACTTC
CASSGGTEAKNIQYF
>TRBV6-2/TRBV6-3|TRBD1|12|TRBJ2-7|-
TGTGCCAGCGGGGGATATACAGGGGTCCAGTACTTC
CASGGYTGVQYF
>TRBV20-1|-|16|TRBJ2-6|many
TGCAGTGCTAGACGGCATCAAGGCCCCAGGGCCAACGTCCTGACTTTC
CSARRHQGPRANVLTF
>TRBV6-2/TRBV6-3|TRBD2|17|TRBJ2-7|many
TGTGCCAGCAGCACCCTTTGGATAGCGGGCCTAACCTACGAGCAGTACTTC
CASSTLWIAGLTYEQYF
>TRBV23-1|TRBD1|16|TRBJ1-2|many
TGCGCCAGCAGTCAGGCCGGGACAGGGGGGTCCTATGGCTACACCTTC
CASSQAGTGGSYGYTF
>TRBV7-2|TRBD2|18|TRBJ2-4|few
TGTGCCAGCAGCTTAACTAGCGGGGGGGCTGACCCCAAAAACATTCAGTACTTC
CASSLTSGGADPKNIQYF
>TRBV27|-|15|TRBJ1-5|medium-sized
TGTGCCAGCAGAGACTCAGGGGTTGGTAATCAGCCCCAGCATTTT
CASRDSGVGNQPQHF
>TRBV6-1|-|15|TRBJ1-1|many
TGTGCCAGCAGTGATCCCTGGGGAGAGAACACTGAAGCTTTCTTT
CASSDPWGENTEAFF
>TRBV6-5|TRBD2|15|TRBJ2-7|-
TGTGCCAGCAGTCCCGGGGGGGGGTTCCCCTACGAGCAGTACTTC
CASSPGGGFPYEQYF
>TRBV11-2|-|14|TRBJ2-3|large
TGTGCCAGCAGCTTAGCGGGCGGCACAGATACGCAGTATTTT
CASSLAGGTDTQYF
>TRBV20-1|TRBD1|14|TRBJ1-6|many
TGCAGTGCTAGCCTGACAGGGCCGCCATCACCCCTCCACTTT
CSASLTGPPSPLHF
>TRBV11-2|TRBD1|16|TRBJ1-2|many
TGTGCCAGCAGCCCGGGGACAGGGGCCCTTAACTATGGCTACACCTTC
CASSPGTGALNYGYTF
>TRBV10-3|TRBD1|15|TRBJ2-1|-
TGTGCCATCACCCCGGGACAGGGGGGGTCCAATGAGCAGTTCTTC
CAITPGQGGSNEQFF
>TRBV24-1|TRBD2|17|TRBJ2-3|many
TGTGCCACCAGTGAGGCTCCACTAGCGCGCAGCACAGATACGCAGTATTTT
CATSEAPLARSTDTQYF
>TRBV5-1|-|14|TRBJ1-4|many
TGCGCCAGCAGCTTGGGAGGGGCCAGTGAAAAACTGTTTTTT
CASSLGGASEKLFF
>TRBV4-1|TRBD2|13|TRBJ2-1|many
TGCGCCAGCAGCCAACGACTAGCGGGAGGCTGTTTCTTC
CASSQRLAGGCFF
>TRBV30|TRBD2|15|TRBJ2-3|-
TGTGCCTGGAGGGTCCAGGGACTATCCACAGATACGCAGTATTTT
CAWRVQGLSTDTQYF
>TRBV4-3|-|16|TRBJ2-5|-
TGCGCCAGCAGCCAAGAAGGGTTGGGGTACCAAGAGACCCAGTACTTC
CASSQEGLGYQETQYF
>TRBV5-4|TRBD2|14|TRBJ2-5|few
TGTGCCAGCAGCTTCGGACTAGCGTGGGAGACCCAGTACTTC
CASSFGLAWETQYF
>TRBV4-2|TRBD2|17|TRBJ2-7|many
TGTGCCAGCAGCAGCGGGCGACTAGCGAGCCGCACCTACGAGCAGTACTTC
CASSSGRLASRTYEQYF